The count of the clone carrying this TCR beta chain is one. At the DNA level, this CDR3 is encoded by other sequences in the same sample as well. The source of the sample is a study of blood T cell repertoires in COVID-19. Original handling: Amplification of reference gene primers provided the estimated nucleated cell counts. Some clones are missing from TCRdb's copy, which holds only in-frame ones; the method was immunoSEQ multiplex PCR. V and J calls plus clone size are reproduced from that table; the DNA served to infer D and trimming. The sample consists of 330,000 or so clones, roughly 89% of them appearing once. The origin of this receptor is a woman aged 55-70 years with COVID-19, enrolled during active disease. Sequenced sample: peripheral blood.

CDR3 in DNA: TGTGCCAGCAGCTTATCAGGGAACACTGAAGCTTTCTTT. Encoded protein: CASSLSGNTEAFF. The chain employs TRBV7-9 and TRBJ1-1; D unclear. CDR1 is SEHNR and CDR2 is FQNEAQ in the germline V gene (reference sequence). CDR3 length: 13 amino acids. V lost 2 bases, J lost 1 base, and 5 bases lay in between.